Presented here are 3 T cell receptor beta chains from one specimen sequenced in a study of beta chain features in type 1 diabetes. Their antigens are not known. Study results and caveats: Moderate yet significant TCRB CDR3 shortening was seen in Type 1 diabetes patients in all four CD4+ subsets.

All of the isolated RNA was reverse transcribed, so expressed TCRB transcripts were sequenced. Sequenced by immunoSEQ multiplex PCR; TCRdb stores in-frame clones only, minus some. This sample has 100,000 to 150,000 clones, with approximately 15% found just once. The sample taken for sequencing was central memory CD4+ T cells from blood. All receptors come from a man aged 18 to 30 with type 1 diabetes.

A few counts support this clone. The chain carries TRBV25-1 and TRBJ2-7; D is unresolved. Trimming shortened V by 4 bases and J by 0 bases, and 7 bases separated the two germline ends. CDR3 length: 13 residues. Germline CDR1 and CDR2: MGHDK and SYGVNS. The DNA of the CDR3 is TGTGCCAGCAGTGGACGGTTCTCCTACGAGCAGTACTTC. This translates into CASSGRFSYEQYF.

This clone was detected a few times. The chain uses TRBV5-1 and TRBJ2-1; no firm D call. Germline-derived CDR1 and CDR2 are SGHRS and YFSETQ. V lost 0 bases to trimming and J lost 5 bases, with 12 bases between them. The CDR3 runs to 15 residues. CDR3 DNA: TGCGCCAGCAGCTTGGCAACAATGTACCACAATGAGCAGTTCTTC. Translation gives CASSLATMYHNEQFF.

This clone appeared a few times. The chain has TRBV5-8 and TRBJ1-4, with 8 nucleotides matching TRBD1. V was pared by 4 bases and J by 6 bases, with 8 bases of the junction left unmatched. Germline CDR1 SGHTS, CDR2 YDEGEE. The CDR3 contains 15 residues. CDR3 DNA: TGTGCCAGCAGCCGTGGACAGGGCGGGGATGAAAAACTGTTTTTT. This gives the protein CASSRGQGGDEKLFF.